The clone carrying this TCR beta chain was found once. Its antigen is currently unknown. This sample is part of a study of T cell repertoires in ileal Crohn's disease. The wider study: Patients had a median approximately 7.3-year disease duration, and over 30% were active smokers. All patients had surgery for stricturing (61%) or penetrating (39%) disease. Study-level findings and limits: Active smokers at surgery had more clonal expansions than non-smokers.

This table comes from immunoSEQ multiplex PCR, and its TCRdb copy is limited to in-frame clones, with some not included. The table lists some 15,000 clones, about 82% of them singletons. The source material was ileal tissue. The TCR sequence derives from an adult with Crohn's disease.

CDR3 in amino acids: CASSQGPSGSHNEQFF. CDR3 nucleotides: TGTGCCAGCAGCCAAGGGCCTAGCGGGAGCCACAATGAGCAGTTCTTC. J is TRBJ2-1 and V is TRBV4-2; 10 positions agree with TRBD2. This CDR3 contains 16 residues. Germline-derived CDR1 and CDR2 are LGHNA and YNFKEQ. V trimming: 1 base; J trimming: 5 bases; junction bases outside the gene matches: 5.